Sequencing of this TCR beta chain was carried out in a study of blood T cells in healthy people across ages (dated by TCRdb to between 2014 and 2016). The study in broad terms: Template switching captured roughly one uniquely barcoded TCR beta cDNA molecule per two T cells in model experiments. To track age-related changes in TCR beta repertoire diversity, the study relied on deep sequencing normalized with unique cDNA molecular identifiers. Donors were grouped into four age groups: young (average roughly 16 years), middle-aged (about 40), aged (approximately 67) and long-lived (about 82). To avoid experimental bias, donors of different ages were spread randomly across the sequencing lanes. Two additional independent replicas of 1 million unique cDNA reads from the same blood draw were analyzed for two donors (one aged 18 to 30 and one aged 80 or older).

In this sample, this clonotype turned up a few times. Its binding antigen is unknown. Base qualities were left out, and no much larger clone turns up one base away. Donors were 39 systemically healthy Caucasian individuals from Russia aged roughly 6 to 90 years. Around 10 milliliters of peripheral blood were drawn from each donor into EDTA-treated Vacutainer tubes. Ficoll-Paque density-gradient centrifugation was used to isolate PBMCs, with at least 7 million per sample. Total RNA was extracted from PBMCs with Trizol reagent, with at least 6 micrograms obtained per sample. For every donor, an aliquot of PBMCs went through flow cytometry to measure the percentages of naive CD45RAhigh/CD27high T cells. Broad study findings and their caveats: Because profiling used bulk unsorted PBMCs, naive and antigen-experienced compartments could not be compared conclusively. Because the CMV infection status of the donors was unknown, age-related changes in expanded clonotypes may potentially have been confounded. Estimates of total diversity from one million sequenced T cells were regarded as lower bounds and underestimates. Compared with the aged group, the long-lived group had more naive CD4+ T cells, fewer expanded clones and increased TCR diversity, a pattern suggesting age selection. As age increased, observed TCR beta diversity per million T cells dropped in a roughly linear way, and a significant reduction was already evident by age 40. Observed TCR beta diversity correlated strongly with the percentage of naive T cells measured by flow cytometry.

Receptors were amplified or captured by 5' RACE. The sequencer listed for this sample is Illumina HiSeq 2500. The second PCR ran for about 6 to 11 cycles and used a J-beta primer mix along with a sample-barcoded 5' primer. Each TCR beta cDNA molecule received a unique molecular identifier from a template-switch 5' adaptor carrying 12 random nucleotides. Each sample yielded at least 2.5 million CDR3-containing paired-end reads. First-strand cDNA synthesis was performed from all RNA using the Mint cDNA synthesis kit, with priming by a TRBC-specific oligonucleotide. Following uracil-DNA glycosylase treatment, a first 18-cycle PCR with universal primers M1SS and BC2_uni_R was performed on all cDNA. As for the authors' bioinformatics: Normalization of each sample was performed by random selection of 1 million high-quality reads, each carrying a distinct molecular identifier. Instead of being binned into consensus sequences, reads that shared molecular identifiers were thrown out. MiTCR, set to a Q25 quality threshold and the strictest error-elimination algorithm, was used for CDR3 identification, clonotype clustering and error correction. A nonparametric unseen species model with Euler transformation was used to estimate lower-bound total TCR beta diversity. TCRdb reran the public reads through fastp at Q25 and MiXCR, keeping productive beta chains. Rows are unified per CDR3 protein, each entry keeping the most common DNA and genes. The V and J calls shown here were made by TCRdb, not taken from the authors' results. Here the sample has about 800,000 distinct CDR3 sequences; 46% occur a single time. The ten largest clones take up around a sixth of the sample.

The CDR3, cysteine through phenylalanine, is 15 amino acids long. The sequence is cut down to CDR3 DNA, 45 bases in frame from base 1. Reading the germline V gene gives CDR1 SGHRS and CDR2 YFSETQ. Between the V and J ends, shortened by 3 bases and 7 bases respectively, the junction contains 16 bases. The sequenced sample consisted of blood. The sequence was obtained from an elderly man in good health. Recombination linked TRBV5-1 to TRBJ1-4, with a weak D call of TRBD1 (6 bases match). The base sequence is TGCGCCAGCAGCTCTGATGGGGGGCGCGGTGAAAAACTGTTTTTT. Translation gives CASSSDGGRGEKLFF. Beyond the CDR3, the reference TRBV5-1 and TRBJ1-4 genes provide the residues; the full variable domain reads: KAGVTQTPRYLIKTRGQQVTLSCSPISGHRSVSWYQQTPGQGLQFLFEYFSETQRNKGNFPGRFSGRQFSNSRSEMNVSTLELGDSALYLCASSSDGGRGEKLFFGSGTQLSVL.